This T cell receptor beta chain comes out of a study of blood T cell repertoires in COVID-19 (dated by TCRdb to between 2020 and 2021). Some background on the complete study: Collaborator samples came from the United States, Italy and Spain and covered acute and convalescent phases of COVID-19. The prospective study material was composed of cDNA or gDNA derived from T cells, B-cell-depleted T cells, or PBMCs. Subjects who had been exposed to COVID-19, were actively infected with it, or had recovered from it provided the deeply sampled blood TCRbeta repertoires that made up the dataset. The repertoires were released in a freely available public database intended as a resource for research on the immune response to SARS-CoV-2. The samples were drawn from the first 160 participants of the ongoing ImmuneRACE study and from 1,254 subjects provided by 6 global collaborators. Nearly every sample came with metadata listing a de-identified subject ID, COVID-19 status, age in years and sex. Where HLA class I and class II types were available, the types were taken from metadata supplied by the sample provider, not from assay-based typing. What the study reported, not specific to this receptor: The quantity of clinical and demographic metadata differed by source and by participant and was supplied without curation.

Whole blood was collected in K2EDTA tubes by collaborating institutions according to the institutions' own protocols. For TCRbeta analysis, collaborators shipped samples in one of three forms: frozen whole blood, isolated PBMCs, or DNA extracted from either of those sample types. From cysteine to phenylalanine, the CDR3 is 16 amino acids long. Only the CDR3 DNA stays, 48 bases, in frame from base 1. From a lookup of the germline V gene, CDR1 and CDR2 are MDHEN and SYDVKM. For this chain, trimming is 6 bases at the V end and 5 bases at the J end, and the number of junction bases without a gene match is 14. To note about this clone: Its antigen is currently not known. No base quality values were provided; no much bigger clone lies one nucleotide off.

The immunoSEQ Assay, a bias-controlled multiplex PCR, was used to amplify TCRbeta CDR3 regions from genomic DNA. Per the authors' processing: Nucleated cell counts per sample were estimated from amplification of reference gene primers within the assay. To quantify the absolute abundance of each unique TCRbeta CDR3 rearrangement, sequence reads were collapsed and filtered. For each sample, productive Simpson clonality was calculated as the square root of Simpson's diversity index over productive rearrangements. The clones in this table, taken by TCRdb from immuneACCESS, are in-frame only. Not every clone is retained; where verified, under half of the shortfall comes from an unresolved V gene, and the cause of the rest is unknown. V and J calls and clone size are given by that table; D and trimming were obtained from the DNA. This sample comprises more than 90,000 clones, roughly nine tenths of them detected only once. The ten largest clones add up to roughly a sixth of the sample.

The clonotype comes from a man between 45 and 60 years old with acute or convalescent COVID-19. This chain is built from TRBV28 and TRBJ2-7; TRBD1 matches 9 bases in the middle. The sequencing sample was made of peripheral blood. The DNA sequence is TGTGCCAGCAGCCTAGGGGCGGGACAGGGAGAAAACGAGCAGTACTTC. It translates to CASSLGAGQGENEQYF.